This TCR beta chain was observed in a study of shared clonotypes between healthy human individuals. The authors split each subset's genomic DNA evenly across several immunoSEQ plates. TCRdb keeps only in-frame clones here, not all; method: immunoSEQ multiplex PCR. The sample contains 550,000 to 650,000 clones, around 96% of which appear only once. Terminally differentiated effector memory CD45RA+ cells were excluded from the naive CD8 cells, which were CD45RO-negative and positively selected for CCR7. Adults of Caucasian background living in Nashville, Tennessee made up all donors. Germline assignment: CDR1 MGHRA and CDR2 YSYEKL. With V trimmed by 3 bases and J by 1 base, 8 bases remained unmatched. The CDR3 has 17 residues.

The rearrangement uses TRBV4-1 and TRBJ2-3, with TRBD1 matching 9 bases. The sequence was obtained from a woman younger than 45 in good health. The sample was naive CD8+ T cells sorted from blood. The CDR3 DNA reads TGCGCCAGCAGCCAGACCCGGGACAGGGACGGCACAGATACGCAGTATTTT. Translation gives CASSQTRDRDGTDTQYF.